The next 6 T cell receptor beta chains were all read from a single sample in a study of blood T cell repertoires in COVID-19. TCRdb keeps only in-frame clones here, not all; method: immunoSEQ multiplex PCR. This sample carries nearly 400,000 clones, just under 90% of them seen once, and the ten largest clones take 1.7%. The sample comprised PBMCs or T cells enriched from blood (not recorded which). The origin of the receptors is a woman in her 30s who had recovered from COVID-19.

The chain employs TRBV7-9 and TRBJ2-3; D perhaps matches TRBD2 (7 bases). Germline CDR1 and CDR2: SEHNR and FQNEAQ (reference sequence). V was pared by 0 bases and J by 4 bases, with 11 bases between. This CDR3 has 15 residues. The CDR3 sequence: CASSLAGGLADTQYF. The CDR3 coding sequence is TGTGCCAGCAGCTTAGCCGGGGGGCTAGCAGATACGCAGTATTTT.

This chain links TRBV24-1 with TRBJ2-7; D may be TRBD1 (5 bases). Trimming shortened V by 6 bases and J by 2 bases, and 7 bases separated the two germline ends. The CDR3 extends over 12 amino acids. Germline V gives CDR1 KGHDR, CDR2 SFDVKD. CDR3 sequence (DNA): TGTGCCACCAGTAAAGGGGCCTACGAGCAGTACTTC. Protein product: CATSKGAYEQYF.

This chain connects TRBV28 to TRBJ2-7; D may be TRBD1 (5 bases). Trimming took 5 bases from V and 4 from J, leaving 21 bases between them. The CDR3 is made up of 16 amino acids. Looked up from germline, CDR1 is MDHEN and CDR2 is SYDVKM. CDR3 nucleotide sequence: TGTGCCAGCAGTCGATTCTCCGGACACGAGGCTTACGAGCAGTACTTC. This encodes CASSRFSGHEAYEQYF.

The J gene is TRBJ2-5, the V gene TRBV7-9, with TRBD2 identical over 7 bases. Germline CDR1 reads SEHNR; CDR2 reads FQNEAQ (reference sequence). This CDR3 region has 15 residues. The V segment lost 8 bases and the J segment 2 bases; nucleotides outside the gene matches: 11. The CDR3 DNA sequence: TGTGCCAGCGGGGTCCGGGGGGATGATCAAGAGACCCAGTACTTC. Translated: CASGVRGDDQETQYF.

The chain is built from TRBV5-4 and TRBJ2-1, with D perhaps TRBD1 (6 bases). Between the trimmed V and J ends, which lost 3 bases and 4 bases, there was a span of 11 bases. Germline V gene lookup returns CDR1 SGHNT and CDR2 YYREEE (reference sequence). The CDR3 is made up of 14 amino acids. This CDR3 is CASSSDRWYNEQFF. In DNA, the CDR3 is TGTGCCAGCAGCTCAGACAGGTGGTACAATGAGCAGTTCTTC.

J is TRBJ1-2 and V is TRBV7-9, with a weak D call TRBD1 (5 bases). This CDR3 contains 15 residues. V lost 5 bases and J lost 5, with 18 bases in between. Per the germline V gene, CDR1 is SEHNR and CDR2 is FQNEAQ (reference sequence). CDR3 sequence reads: CASSKRQLTVYGYTF. The CDR3 DNA follows: TGTGCCAGCAGCAAAAGACAGCTCACTGTTTATGGCTACACCTTC.